The 26 T cell receptor beta chains presented below share a single source sample, sequenced in a study of T cell responses to AZD1222 COVID-19 vaccine. Produced via immunoSEQ multiplex PCR; TCRdb's table is partial and in-frame only. The sample lists roughly 120,000 clones; around 83% were seen once. Here the sequenced sample was peripheral blood, taken 28 days after the second AZD1222 dose. All receptors derive from an adult who received the AZD1222 COVID-19 vaccine.

V gene TRBV4-3 combines with J gene TRBJ2-3; 7 bases line up with TRBD1. Per germline, CDR1 LGHNA and CDR2 YSLEER. This CDR3 comprises 14 residues. The V segment lost 4 bases and the J segment 7 bases; nucleotides outside the gene matches: 8. The CDR3 nucleotides are TGCGCCAGCAGCCTCGGGACAGCGACAAATACGCAGTATTTT. It is translated as CASSLGTATNTQYF.

The V and J genes are TRBV2 and TRBJ1-2; D might be TRBD1 (5 bases). The length of the CDR3 is 14 residues. CDR1 is SNHLY and CDR2 is FYNNEI in the germline V gene. The V end lost 4 bases, the J end lost 6 bases, and 15 bases lay between the germline ends. The CDR3 sequence is CASSVDIGTDGYTF. In nucleotides, the CDR3 is TGTGCCAGCAGTGTAGATATAGGGACGGATGGCTACACCTTC.

This sequence joins TRBV7-6 and TRBJ2-7; 10 bases are shared with TRBD2. The CDR3 covers 12 residues. The junction had 6 bases not matched to a gene; V was cut back by 10 bases and J by 6 bases. CDR1 and CDR2 (germline): SGHVS, FNYEAQ. CDR3 coding DNA: TGTGCCACCTCGACTAGCGGGTTCGAGCAGTACTTC. As protein: CATSTSGFEQYF. Together with reference TRBV7-6 and TRBJ2-7, the CDR3 gives the full variable domain: GAGVSQSPRYKVTKRGQDVALRCDPISGHVSLYWYRQALGQGPEFLTYFNYEAQQDKSGLPNDRFSAERPEGSISTLTIQRTEQRDSAMYRCATSTSGFEQYFGPGTRLTVT.

The chain couples TRBV5-1 to TRBJ1-1; no firm D call. V was pared by 0 bases and J by 10 bases, with 16 bases between. CDR3 size: 14 residues. CDR1 is SGHRS, CDR2 YFSETQ, per germline. Written as DNA, the CDR3 is TGCGCCAGCAGCTTGGGTAGGTCAACCGTCGGAGCTTTCTTT. This encodes CASSLGRSTVGAFF. Looking up the rest from reference TRBV5-1 and TRBJ1-1 gives the full variable domain: KAGVTQTPRYLIKTRGQQVTLSCSPISGHRSVSWYQQTPGQGLQFLFEYFSETQRNKGNFPGRFSGRQFSNSRSEMNVSTLELGDSALYLCASSLGRSTVGAFFGQGTRLTVV.

The count of this clone is one. The junction and the germline gene differ at one end; a read error may be behind it. The V call is TRBV7-3, the J call TRBJ2-3, with 8 positions matching TRBD1. CDR1 and CDR2 from the germline V gene are SGHTA and FQGTGA. The CDR3 is 15 residues long. CDR3 protein: CASSVTGGGLDTQYF. Written as DNA, the CDR3 is TGTGCCAGCAGCGTAACAGGGGGTGGTCTGGATACGCAGTATTTT.

V usage is TRBV2 and J usage is TRBJ1-5; D not resolved. With 2 bases removed from V and 0 bases from J, the gap between germline ends came to 11 bases. This CDR3 contains 16 residues. Germline V gene sequence: CDR1 SNHLY, CDR2 FYNNEI. DNA for the CDR3: TGTGCCAGCAGTGAATGGCAGGCTTATAGCAATCAGCCCCAGCATTTT. This encodes CASSEWQAYSNQPQHF.

This chain links TRBV28 with TRBJ1-2, with 7 bases matching TRBD1. The V segment lost 6 bases and the J segment 4 bases; nucleotides outside the gene matches: 8. Germline loops: CDR1 MDHEN, CDR2 SYDVKM. The CDR3 covers 14 residues. The CDR3 here is CASSRPGQTYGYTF. Written as DNA, the CDR3 is TGTGCCAGCAGCCGCCCGGGACAGACCTATGGCTACACCTTC.

This clone qualifies as medium-sized. DNA for the CDR3: TGTGCCAGCAGCCAGAGGGACAGAGCCAACTACGAGCAGTACTTC. It codes for CASSQRDRANYEQYF. This sequence joins TRBV7-9 and TRBJ2-7; 7 bases match TRBD1. Unmatched junction bases numbered 10, after V lost 5 bases and J lost 3 bases. The germline V gene has CDR1 SEHNR and CDR2 FQNEAQ (reference sequence). The CDR3 loop spans 15 amino acids.

The chain recombines TRBV5-1 with TRBJ1-3; D may be TRBD1 (6 bases). Germline CDR1 is SGHRS and CDR2 is YFSETQ. The CDR3 length is 14 residues. V was pared by 0 bases and J by 4 bases, with 8 bases between. CDR3 nucleotides: TGCGCCAGCAGCTTGGGGGACAAAGGAAACACCATATATTTT. Protein product: CASSLGDKGNTIYF.

Written as DNA, the CDR3 is TGTGCCAGCAGTAGACGATCGACAGGGGCGGAAAAACTGTTTTTT. Its protein product is CASSRRSTGAEKLFF. The V call is TRBV6-2 or TRBV6-3, the J call TRBJ1-4, with 8 bases fitting TRBD1. Germline V CDR1 and CDR2: MNHEY, SVGEGT. CDR3 length: 15 amino acids. The V and J ends lost 5 bases and 8 bases, in that order; junction bases with no gene match: 10.

V is TRBV28 and J is TRBJ2-2; no reliable D call. CDR3 size: 13 residues. The V gene's germline CDR1 is MDHEN and CDR2 SYDVKM. Trimming took 5 bases from V and 6 from J, leaving 10 bases between them. CDR3 DNA sequence: TGTGCCAGCAGTGTAAGGGTGCCCGGGGAGCTGTTTTTT. It yields the protein CASSVRVPGELFF.

The chain has TRBV21-1 and TRBJ2-3; the table calls TRBD2, which could not be checked here. TRBV21-1 corresponds to a pseudogene. This CDR3 is built from 15 residues. The chain's CDR3 is CASNWAGGYADTQYF. The DNA for the CDR3 is TGTGCCAGCAATTGGGCGGGAGGGTACGCAGATACGCAGTATTTT.

This clone appeared a single time. The chain combines TRBV5-6 with TRBJ2-7; either TRBD1 or TRBD2 may fit D (5 bases each). CDR3 length: 13 amino acids. Trimming left V 4 bases short and J 5 bases short, with 13 bases between. The V gene's germline CDR1 is SGHDT and CDR2 YYEEEE. The CDR3 DNA sequence: TGTGCCAGCAGCCCCCTCCGGGGCCACGAGCAGTACTTC. It codes for CASSPLRGHEQYF.

The DNA for the CDR3 is TGCGCCAGCAGCCTTTGGACAGGGGGCGGCTACGAGCAGTACTTC. It codes for CASSLWTGGGYEQYF. The rearrangement links TRBV4-3 to TRBJ2-7; the match to TRBD1 covers 11 bases. Germline V gene sequence: CDR1 LGHNA, CDR2 YSLEER. There are 15 residues in the CDR3. The V segment lost 4 bases and the J segment 3 bases; nucleotides outside the gene matches: 5.

The chain is built from TRBV24-1 and TRBJ2-1, with unresolved D. Trimming took 0 bases from V and 5 from J, leaving 7 bases between them. CDR1 is KGHDR, CDR2 SFDVKD, per germline. The CDR3 sequence is 14 residues long. CDR3: CATSDLHGNNEQFF. CDR3 in DNA: TGTGCCACCAGTGATTTGCACGGTAACAATGAGCAGTTCTTC.

V usage is TRBV7-8 and J usage is TRBJ1-5; weak D call: TRBD1 (5 bases). V gave up 1 base and J gave up 4 bases, with 11 bases separating them. Per germline, CDR1 SGHVS and CDR2 FQNEAQ. CDR3 length: 15 residues. CDR3 DNA sequence: TGTGCCAGCAGCTTAGTGGGTGGGGGGAATCAGCCCCAGCATTTT. It encodes CASSLVGGGNQPQHF.

This chain joins TRBV9 and TRBJ1-6; D perhaps matches TRBD1 (5 bases). CDR1 and CDR2 (germline): SGDLS, YYNGEE. The CDR3 is 13 amino acids. V gave up 3 bases and J gave up 7 bases, with 8 bases separating them. CDR3 region: CASSADKNSPLHF. The CDR3, as DNA: TGTGCCAGCAGCGCGGACAAGAATTCACCCCTCCACTTT.

V is TRBV19 and J is TRBJ2-1; D uncertain. Trimming took off 0 bases at V and 12 bases at J, with 12 bases between the two ends. The CDR3 spans 13 residues. CDR1 and CDR2 (germline): LNHDA, SQIVND (reference sequence). The CDR3 nucleotides read TGTGCCAGTAGTATAGAAGCCGGCCCTGGGCAGTTCTTC. Translating gives CASSIEAGPGQFF.

This chain uses TRBV19 with TRBJ2-2; 8 nucleotides line up with TRBD2. CDR1 is LNHDA and CDR2 is SQIVND in the germline V gene (reference sequence). The CDR3 contains 15 residues. Germline trimming cut 5 bases from V and 5 bases from J; bases unmatched to any gene: 7. The CDR3 loop is CASSASGSSTGELFF. CDR3 bases: TGTGCCAGTAGTGCCAGCGGGAGTTCTACCGGGGAGCTGTTTTTT.

The chain carries TRBV19 and TRBJ1-6, with D possibly TRBD1 on 5 matching bases. The CDR3 loop spans 15 amino acids. Germline V lookup: CDR1 LNHDA, CDR2 SQIVND (reference sequence). Trimming cost V 3 bases and J 10 bases, with 16 bases left between them. Here the CDR3 reads CASSISHQGLSPLHF. CDR3 DNA sequence: TGTGCCAGTAGTATCTCTCATCAGGGTCTATCACCCCTCCACTTT. Full variable domain (rest looked up from reference TRBV19 and TRBJ1-6): DGGITQSPKYLFRKEGQNVTLSCEQNLNHDAMYWYRQDPGQGLRLIYYSQIVNDFQKGDIAEGYSVSREKKESFPLTVTSAQKNPTAFYLCASSISHQGLSPLHFGNGTRLTVT.

There are a few counts of this clone. This chain joins TRBV28 and TRBJ2-7; the D is unclear. The CDR3 totals 14 residues. Deletions cut 6 bases from V and 3 bases from J, with 15 bases between. Germline loops: CDR1 MDHEN, CDR2 SYDVKM. The CDR3 is CASRLIGIGYEQYF. The CDR3 region has the DNA TGTGCCAGCAGGCTAATAGGAATTGGCTACGAGCAGTACTTC.

The V and J genes are TRBV4-3 and TRBJ1-4; unclear D gene. The CDR3 contains 16 residues. CDR1 is LGHNA, CDR2 YSLEER, per germline. The V end was cut by 1 base, the J end by 4 bases, with 13 bases between. The CDR3 region has the DNA TGCGCCAGCAGCCAAGGCGTCTGGGGTCGTAATGAAAAACTGTTTTTT. Translation: CASSQGVWGRNEKLFF.

This clone was observed a handful of times. This chain links TRBV28 with TRBJ2-1; D remains unclear. CDR3 length: 16 amino acids. Trimming shortened V by 5 bases and J by 0 bases, and 14 bases separated the two germline ends. Germline V CDR1 and CDR2: MDHEN, SYDVKM. Here the CDR3 reads CASSPTRWYSYNEQFF. The CDR3, as DNA: TGTGCCAGCAGTCCCACGCGGTGGTACTCCTACAATGAGCAGTTCTTC.

This clone came up a few times. The V gene is TRBV6-5, the J gene TRBJ2-7; D gene uncertain. The CDR3 has 12 amino acids. V shed 2 bases and J shed 6 bases, with 8 bases lying between them. Per the germline V gene, CDR1 is MNHEY and CDR2 is SVGAGI. The CDR3 DNA reads as TGTGCCAGCAGTTACGACCAAAGCGAGCAGTACTTC. Its translation: CASSYDQSEQYF.

V and J are TRBV7-9 and TRBJ2-1; D is possibly TRBD1 or TRBD2 (5 bases each). Looked up from germline, CDR1 is SEHNR and CDR2 is FQNEAQ (reference sequence). The V and J ends lost 8 bases and 5 bases respectively, with 10 bases between them. This CDR3 is 12 amino acids long. CDR3 DNA: TGTGCCAGCTGGGGGAGTCACAATGAGCAGTTCTTC. Protein: CASWGSHNEQFF.

This chain connects TRBV25-1 to TRBJ2-1; TRBD2 is a possible D gene (6 bases). The germline V gene has CDR1 MGHDK and CDR2 SYGVNS. CDR3 length equals 14 residues. Trimming shortened V by 3 bases and J by 3 bases, and 9 bases separated the two germline ends. This CDR3 reads CASSEPGDYNEQFF. In nucleotides, the CDR3 is TGTGCCAGCAGTGAGCCGGGAGACTACAATGAGCAGTTCTTC. Full variable domain (outside the CDR3, taken from reference TRBV25-1 and TRBJ2-1): EADIYQTPRYLVIGTGKKITLECSQTMGHDKMYWYQQDPGMELHLIHYSYGVNSTEKGDLSSESTVSRIRTEHFPLTLESARPSHTSQYLCASSEPGDYNEQFFGPGTRLTVL.